The clone carrying this T cell receptor beta chain was seen more than once but under ten times. The data were taken from a study of identical twins. TCRdb re-derived calls from the 5' RACE reads in MiXCR, one entry per CDR3 protein. The sample holds nearly 650,000 distinct CDR3 sequences, just over 7% seen once. A further study also used this sample, focusing on yellow fever vaccine responses in identical twins.

Sample: PBMCs. The sequence was obtained from a young woman in good health.

CDR3 amino acids: CASSDLSGNTIYF. As DNA, the CDR3 is TGTGCCAGCAGTGACCTCTCTGGAAACACCATATATTTT. V gene TRBV2 combines with J gene TRBJ1-3, with unresolved D. The CDR3 totals 13 residues. Between the trimmed V and J ends, which lost 3 bases and 0 bases, there was a span of 3 bases. Germline V gene data show CDR1 as SNHLY and CDR2 as FYNNEI.